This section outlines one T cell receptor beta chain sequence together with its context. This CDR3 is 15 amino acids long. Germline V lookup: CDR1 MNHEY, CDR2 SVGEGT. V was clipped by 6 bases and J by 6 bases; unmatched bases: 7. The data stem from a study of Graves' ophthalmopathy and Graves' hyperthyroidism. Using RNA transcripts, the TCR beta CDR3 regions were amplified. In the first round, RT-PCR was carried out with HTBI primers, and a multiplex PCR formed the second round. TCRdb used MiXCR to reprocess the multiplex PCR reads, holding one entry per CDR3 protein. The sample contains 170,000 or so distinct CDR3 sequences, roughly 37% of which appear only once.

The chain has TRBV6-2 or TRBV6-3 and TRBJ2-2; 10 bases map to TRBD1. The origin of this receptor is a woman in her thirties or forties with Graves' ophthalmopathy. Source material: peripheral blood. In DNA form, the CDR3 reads TGTGCCAGCAGCCAGGGACAGGGGTGGTCCGGGGAGCTGTTTTTT. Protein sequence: CASSQGQGWSGELFF.